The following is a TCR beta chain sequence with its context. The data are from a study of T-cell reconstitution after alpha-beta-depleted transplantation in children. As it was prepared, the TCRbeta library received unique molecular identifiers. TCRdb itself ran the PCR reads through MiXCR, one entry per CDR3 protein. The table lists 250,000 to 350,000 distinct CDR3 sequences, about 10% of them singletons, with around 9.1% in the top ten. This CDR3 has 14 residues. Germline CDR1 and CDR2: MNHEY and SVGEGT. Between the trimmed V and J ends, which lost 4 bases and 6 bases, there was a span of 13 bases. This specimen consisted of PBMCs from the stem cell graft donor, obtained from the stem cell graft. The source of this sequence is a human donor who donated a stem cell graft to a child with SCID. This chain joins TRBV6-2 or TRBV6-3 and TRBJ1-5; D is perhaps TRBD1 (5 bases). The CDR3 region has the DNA TGTGCCAGCAGTTTCGACAGTTCAATTCAGCCCCAGCATTTT. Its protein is CASSFDSSIQPQHF.